A selection of T cell receptor beta chains follows, all from one sample in a study of blood T cell repertoires in COVID-19. Profiling relied on immunoSEQ multiplex PCR, and the TCRdb table lists in-frame clones only, not all of them. The sample yields 85,000 to 100,000 clones, roughly 76% seen once. The specimen was peripheral blood. The receptors were sampled from a man of 80 years or more with COVID-19, enrolled during active disease. The CDR3 runs from the conserved cysteine through the conserved F or W. A D gene is named only where the DNA matches it firmly. Size tells how often a clone was seen (once, few, many) or the class of an expanded clone, and some rows leave it out.

>TRBD1|TRBJ2-6|NA|TRBV14
TGTGCCAGCAGTCGGACAGGGGTATGGTCTGGGGCCAACGTCCTGACTTTC
CASSRTGVWSGANVLTF
>TRBD1|TRBJ2-5|NA|TRBV29-1
TGCAGCGCTACAACGGACAGGGGGCTAGAGACCCAGTACTTC
CSATTDRGLETQYF
>NA|TRBJ1-2|few|TRBV5-4
TGTGCCAGCAGCTTACCAGGGTTGAGAGGCTACACCTTC
CASSLPGLRGYTF
>NA|TRBJ1-1|NA|TRBV6-6
TGTGCCAGCAGCTCGGGGTGGGATGTAGCTTTCTTT
CASSSGWDVAFF
>NA|TRBJ1-2|NA|TRBV19
TGTGCCAGTAGTACGGAAGGAGGGACGGCATCTATCTATGGCTACACCTTC
CASSTEGGTASIYGYTF
>TRBD2|TRBJ2-1|NA|TRBV27
TGTGCCAGCAGTTCCACACGACTAGCGGGATTCTCCTACAATGAGCAGTTCTTC
CASSSTRLAGFSYNEQFF
>TRBD1|TRBJ1-3|NA|TRBV9
TGTGCCAGCAGCGACCGACAGGGGTCAGGAAACACCATATATTTT
CASSDRQGSGNTIYF
>TRBD1|TRBJ1-3|few|TRBV4-2
TGTGCCAGCAGCCTAGGACAGGGCCGTCAGACCATATATTTT
CASSLGQGRQTIYF
>NA|TRBJ1-2|few|TRBV27
TGTGCCAGCAGGCTGACAGGAGGACACTATGGCTACACCTTC
CASRLTGGHYGYTF
>NA|TRBJ2-2|NA|TRBV11-1
TGTGCCAGCAGCCGCCCCCATGGGCAGATCACCGGGGAGCTGTTTTTT
CASSRPHGQITGELFF
>TRBD2|TRBJ2-1|few|TRBV16
TGTGCCAGCAGCGCGAGCGGGGAGTCCTACAATGAGCAGTTCTTC
CASSASGESYNEQFF
>NA|TRBJ2-5|NA|TRBV5-5
TGTGCCAGCAGTCCATACCAAGAGACCCAGTACTTC
CASSPYQETQYF
>NA|TRBJ1-1|once|TRBV19
TGTGCCAGTAGTCGAGGGAAGGCTCCGGACACTGAAGCTTTCTTT
CASSRGKAPDTEAFF
>TRBD1|TRBJ1-2|NA|TRBV18
TGTGCCAGCTCACCGGACAGGGGCGGGTCCTATGGCTACACCTTC
CASSPDRGGSYGYTF
>NA|TRBJ2-5|NA|TRBV5-4
TGTGCCAGCAGTTGGGGTGGGGGCCACCCTCAAGAGACCCAGTACTTC
CASSWGGGHPQETQYF
>NA|TRBJ1-1|NA|TRBV19
TGTGCCAGTAGTTCGGTATCGAACACTGAAGCTTTCTTT
CASSSVSNTEAFF
>TRBD1|TRBJ2-7|NA|TRBV10-2
TGCGCCAGCAGTGACCGGGACAGACCCTACGAGCAGTACTTC
CASSDRDRPYEQYF
>TRBD1|TRBJ1-4|NA|TRBV9
TGTGCCAGCAGCGTAGGGACAGGGGGCCGCTCTGGTGAAAAACTGTTTTTT
CASSVGTGGRSGEKLFF
>NA|TRBJ1-6|NA|TRBV19
TGTGCCAGTAATCCGAGCTCCTATAATTCACCCCTCCACTTT
CASNPSSYNSPLHF
>TRBD1|TRBJ2-5|NA|TRBV7-2
TGTGCCAGCAGCCCCCGGACAGGGTTACAAGAGACCCAGTACTTC
CASSPRTGLQETQYF
>TRBD2|TRBJ2-7|large|TRBV5-4
TGTGCCAGCAGCTTGGTGTCCAGCGGGGGTAACGAGCAGTACTTC
CASSLVSSGGNEQYF
>NA|TRBJ1-5|NA|TRBV6-5
TGTGCCAGCAGTTCAGGGATGGGTCAGCCCCAGCATTTT
CASSSGMGQPQHF
>TRBD1|TRBJ2-7|NA|TRBV15
TGTGCCACCAGCCGGGACAGGGGTTCCTACGAGCAGTACTTC
CATSRDRGSYEQYF
>NA|TRBJ2-5|once|TRBV7-7
TGTGCCAGCAGCTTAGGGGACTGGGCGGGGGAGACCCAGTACTTC
CASSLGDWAGETQYF
>NA|TRBJ2-3|once|TRBV3-1/TRBV3-2
TGTGCCAGCAGCCAAGTGCGGGATACGCAGTATTTT
CASSQVRDTQYF
>NA|TRBJ1-6|NA|TRBV30
TGTGCCTGGAGTGGCCGGACAGCCTATAATTCACCCCTCCACTTT
CAWSGRTAYNSPLHF
>NA|TRBJ1-2|once|TRBV19
TGTGCCAGTAGTATTGGGGCAGGGCGAGGCTACACCTTC
CASSIGAGRGYTF
>TRBD1|TRBJ2-4|NA|TRBV27
TGTGCCAGCAGTTTATTATCCCGGACAGGGGACAACATTCAGTACTTC
CASSLLSRTGDNIQYF
>NA|TRBJ2-3|NA|TRBV5-1
TGCGCCAGCAGCCCGCTTCCGAGGGTCCGCACAGATACGCAGTATTTT
CASSPLPRVRTDTQYF
>NA|TRBJ1-4|once|TRBV6-5
TGTGCCAGCAGTTACCGAGGGCCCTCGGGTGAAAAACTGTTTTTT
CASSYRGPSGEKLFF
>NA|TRBJ2-3|once|TRBV13
TGTGCCAGCAGCCCACAGAACTTTAGAACAGATACGCAGTATTTT
CASSPQNFRTDTQYF
>NA|TRBJ2-2|NA|TRBV15
TGTGCCACCAGCAGAGATATTTCCGGGGAGCTGTTTTTT
CATSRDISGELFF
>TRBD2|TRBJ2-3|NA|TRBV7-8
TGTGCCAGCAGCCCCCTAGCGGGAGGGGGAGATACGCAGTATTTT
CASSPLAGGGDTQYF
>NA|TRBJ1-1|NA|TRBV2
TGTGCCAGCAGGTGGACAGAGAACACTGAAGCTTTCTTT
CASRWTENTEAFF
>NA|TRBJ2-5|NA|TRBV19
TGTGCCAGTAGTCCATACAGGGAGTTGGTGGAGACCCAGTACTTC
CASSPYRELVETQYF
>NA|TRBJ1-5|NA|TRBV2
TGTGCCAGCAGTCAACAGGGTATCAATCAGCCCCAGCATTTT
CASSQQGINQPQHF
>NA|TRBJ2-5|NA|TRBV19
TGTGCCAGTAGTATAGACAGGGGAGAGACCCAGTACTTC
CASSIDRGETQYF
>TRBD2|TRBJ2-2|NA|TRBV5-4
TGTGCCAGCAGCTCGATAGCGGGAGGGGACGGGGAGCTGTTTTTT
CASSSIAGGDGELFF